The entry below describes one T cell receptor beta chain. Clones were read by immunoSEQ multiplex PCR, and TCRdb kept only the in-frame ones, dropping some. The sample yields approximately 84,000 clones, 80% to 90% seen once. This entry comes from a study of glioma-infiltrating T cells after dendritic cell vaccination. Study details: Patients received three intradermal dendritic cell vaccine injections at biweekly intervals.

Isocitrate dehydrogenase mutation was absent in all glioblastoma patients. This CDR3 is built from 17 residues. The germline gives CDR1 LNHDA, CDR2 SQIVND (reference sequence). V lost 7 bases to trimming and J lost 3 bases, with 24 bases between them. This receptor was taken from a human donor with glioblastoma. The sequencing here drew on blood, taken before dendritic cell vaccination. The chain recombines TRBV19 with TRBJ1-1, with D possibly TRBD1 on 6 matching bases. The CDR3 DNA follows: TGTGCCAGTACCCCCCTGGGGCATCAGGGGATGGACACTGAAGCTTTCTTT. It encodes CASTPLGHQGMDTEAFF.